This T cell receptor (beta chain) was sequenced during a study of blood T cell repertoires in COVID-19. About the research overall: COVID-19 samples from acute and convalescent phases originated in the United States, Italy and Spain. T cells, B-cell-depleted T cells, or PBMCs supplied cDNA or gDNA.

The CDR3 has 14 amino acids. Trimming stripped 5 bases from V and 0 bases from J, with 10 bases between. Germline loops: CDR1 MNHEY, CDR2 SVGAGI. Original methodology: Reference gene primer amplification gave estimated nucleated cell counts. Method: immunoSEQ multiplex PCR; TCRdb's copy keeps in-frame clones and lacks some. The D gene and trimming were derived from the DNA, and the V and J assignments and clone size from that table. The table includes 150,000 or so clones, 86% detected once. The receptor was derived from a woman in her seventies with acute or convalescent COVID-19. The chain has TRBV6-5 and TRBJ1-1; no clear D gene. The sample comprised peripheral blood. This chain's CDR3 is CASSNTLLNTEAFF. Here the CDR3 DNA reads TGTGCCAGCAGTAACACGCTCCTGAACACTGAAGCTTTCTTT.